What follows are 14 T cell receptor beta chains derived from one specimen sequenced in a study of OX40 agonist ivuxolimab in advanced cancers. TCRdb's table, derived via immunoSEQ multiplex PCR, lists solely in-frame clones and lacks some. The sample shows tens of thousands of clones, roughly 89% of them seen only once. The specimen comprised CD4+ or CD8+ T cells sorted from blood, sampled in a trial of the OX40 agonist ivuxolimab. The receptors were gathered from an adult with an advanced solid tumor such as melanoma, head and neck, liver or kidney cancer.

In this sample, this clone turned up a few times. The rearrangement joins TRBV4-1 to TRBJ2-5, with TRBD2 identical over 7 bases. The V gene end was trimmed by 0 bases and the J gene end by 4 bases; junction bases not matched to a gene: 5. Germline-derived CDR1 and CDR2 are MGHRA and YSYEKL. The CDR3 contains 15 residues. In nucleotides, the CDR3 is TGCGCCAGCAGCCAAGAGCGCAGGGAGGGAGAGACCCAGTACTTC. Encoded protein: CASSQERREGETQYF.

Details on this clone: Relative to the germline gene, one junction end is altered; a read error may explain this. The chain has TRBV7-7 and TRBJ2-3; 10 bases are a match to TRBD2. This CDR3 spans 16 amino acids. CDR1 is SSHAT, CDR2 FNYEAQ, per germline (reference sequence). CDR3 residues: CASSPGTSVSTDTQYF. The CDR3 region has the DNA TGTGCTAGCAGCCCCGGGACTAGCGTTTCCACAGATACGCAGTATTTT.

The V and J genes are TRBV27 and TRBJ2-1; 8 bases align to TRBD2. J was trimmed by 0 bases and V by 6 bases; bases with no gene match: 7. The CDR3 is 16 residues long. Germline V gives CDR1 MNHEY, CDR2 SMNVEV (reference sequence). CDR3 nucleotide sequence: TGTGCCAGCAGATTAGCGGGACAAAGCTCCTACAATGAGCAGTTCTTC. Translating gives CASRLAGQSSYNEQFF.

In this sample, this clone turned up a few times. The V gene is TRBV6-5, the J gene TRBJ1-1, with a weak D call TRBD1 (5 bases). The CDR3 totals 13 residues. Germline V gives CDR1 MNHEY, CDR2 SVGAGI. The V and J ends lost 7 bases and 3 bases respectively, with 12 bases between them. Here the CDR3 DNA reads TGTGCCAGCACCTCAGGGATTTACACTGAAGCTTTCTTT. Its translation is CASTSGIYTEAFF.

This clone was seen only once. The chain combines TRBV2 with TRBJ1-5; D gene unclear. Germline V gives CDR1 SNHLY, CDR2 FYNNEI. Trimming removed 2 bases from V and 4 bases from J, with 15 bases in between. The CDR3 totals 16 residues. The CDR3 region is CASSELGGVGNQPQHF. CDR3 DNA sequence: TGTGCCAGCAGTGAACTAGGTGGTGTAGGGAATCAGCCCCAGCATTTT.

In nucleotides, the CDR3 is TGTGCCACCAGCAGATTTCCGGGACAGGGCATTGACGAGCAGTACTTC. This gives the protein CATSRFPGQGIDEQYF. The chain links TRBV15 to TRBJ2-7; 9 nucleotides align to TRBD1. The CDR3 runs 16 residues. CDR1 is LNHNV, CDR2 YYDKDF, per germline (reference sequence). J was trimmed by 5 bases and V by 2 bases; bases with no gene match: 10.

The genes are TRBV4-3 and TRBJ2-1; 12 bases line up with TRBD2. Trimming cost V 1 base and J 7 bases; bases outside gene matches: 2. The CDR3 consists of 15 residues. CDR1 is LGHNA, CDR2 YSLEER, per germline. The CDR3 nucleotides read TGCGCCAGCAGCCAAGGGACTAGCGGGATTAATGAGCAGTTCTTC. Translating it yields CASSQGTSGINEQFF.

The chain links TRBV2 to TRBJ2-3; 10 bases agree with TRBD2. This CDR3 is 15 amino acids long. Germline V gene data show CDR1 as SNHLY and CDR2 as FYNNEI. J gave up 5 bases and V 1 base, and 3 bases lay outside the gene matches. The CDR3 loop reads CASSEVGLAEDTQYF. The CDR3 DNA follows: TGTGCCAGCAGTGAAGTAGGACTAGCGGAAGATACGCAGTATTTT.

The chain couples TRBV7-9 to TRBJ2-1; TRBD2 matches 11 bases. The V segment lost 3 bases and the J segment 6 bases; nucleotides outside the gene matches: 7. The CDR3 totals 16 residues. Germline loops: CDR1 SEHNR, CDR2 FQNEAQ (reference sequence). CDR3 in DNA: TGTGCCAGCAGCTTGGGTCTGGGACTAGCGGTCAATGAGCAGTTCTTC. Translated, it gives CASSLGLGLAVNEQFF.

V and J are TRBV6-5 and TRBJ1-6; D gene unclear. Germline loops: CDR1 MNHEY, CDR2 SVGAGI. This CDR3 spans 11 amino acids. V was clipped by 6 bases and J by 7 bases, with 4 bases between them. The CDR3 reads CASRSNSPLHF. The CDR3 coding sequence is TGTGCCAGCAGGAGCAATTCACCCCTCCACTTT.

The chain joins TRBV6-5 to TRBJ2-4, with D perhaps assigned TRBD1 or TRBD2 (5 bases each). The germline CDR1 and CDR2 sequences are MNHEY and SVGAGI. Trimming stripped 6 bases from V and 10 bases from J, with 22 bases between. This CDR3 has 15 amino acids. The CDR3 DNA is TGTGCCAGCAGGCGGAGGACGGTCGAAGGGGATATTCAGTACTTC. It is translated as CASRRRTVEGDIQYF.

This chain links TRBV7-9 with TRBJ2-5; 7 bases line up with TRBD2. Unmatched junction bases numbered 5, after V lost 6 bases and J lost 4 bases. CDR1 SEHNR and CDR2 FQNEAQ come from the germline V gene (reference sequence). The CDR3 sequence is 13 residues long. For the CDR3, the DNA is TGTGCCAGCAGGGTCGGGGAGGGAGAGACCCAGTACTTC. Translating it yields CASRVGEGETQYF.

This clone occurred once. V gene TRBV18 combines with J gene TRBJ1-5; D gene unclear. V dropped 3 bases and J dropped 2 bases, with 8 bases sitting between them. The CDR3 runs to 14 residues. Germline-derived CDR1 and CDR2 are KGHSH and LQKENI. The CDR3 DNA follows: TGTGCCAGCTCACCCGCCTTTGGCAATCAGCCCCAGCATTTT. Its protein is CASSPAFGNQPQHF.

This clone was found a few times. The chain combines TRBV28 with TRBJ2-2; TRBD1 or TRBD2 may be the D gene (8 bases each). Germline V lookup: CDR1 MDHEN, CDR2 SYDVKM. Trimming removed 7 bases at V and 2 bases at J, with 17 bases between. This CDR3 has 16 residues. The CDR3 is CASTIAGQANTGELFF. DNA of the CDR3: TGTGCCAGCACCATAGCGGGACAGGCAAACACCGGGGAGCTGTTTTTT.